This T cell receptor (beta chain) appears in the sequencing data of a study of human T cells and chemical hapten exposure. Study as a whole: Diagnoses of alopecia areata, totalis or universalis occurred in mostly female patients. Overall study results and limits: Alopecia affecting every donor means their immune response may not match healthy people's.

Germline lookup yields CDR1 SQVTM and CDR2 ANQGSEA. Trimming pared 7 bases from V and 5 bases from J, leaving 14 bases between. The CDR3 extends over 12 amino acids. TCRdb analysed the RACE reads with MiXCR anew, one entry per CDR3 protein. This table has over 100,000 distinct CDR3 sequences, 11% appearing once. This sample's time point: patch test 3, about 24 weeks after DPC sensitization. Specified treatment: therapeutic diphenylcyclopropenone sensitization with weekly scalp DPC. Note on this clonotype: Its antigen is currently unknown.

This clonotype was obtained from a woman aged 45 to 65 with alopecia areata. Some clones in this sample may be carry-over from other donors' samples. Sequences were derived from whole blood, sampled in connection with sensitization to the hapten diphenylcyclopropenone (DPC). The chain combines TRBV29-1 with TRBJ1-2, with D possibly TRBD1 on 6 matching bases. CDR3 sequence: CSAGDTSYGYTF. In DNA, the CDR3 is TGCAGCGCTGGGGACACAAGTTATGGCTACACCTTC.